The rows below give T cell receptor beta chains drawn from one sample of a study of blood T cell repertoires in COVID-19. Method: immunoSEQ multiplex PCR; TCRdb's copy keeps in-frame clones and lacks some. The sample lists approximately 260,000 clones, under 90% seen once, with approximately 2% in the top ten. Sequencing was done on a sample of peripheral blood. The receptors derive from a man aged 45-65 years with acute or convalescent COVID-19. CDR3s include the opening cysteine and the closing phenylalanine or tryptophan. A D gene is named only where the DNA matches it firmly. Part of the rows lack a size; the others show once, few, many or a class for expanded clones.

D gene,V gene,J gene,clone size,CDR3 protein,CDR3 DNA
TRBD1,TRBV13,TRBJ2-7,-,CASSLGTGGYEQYF,TGTGCCAGCAGCCTAGGGACAGGCGGGTACGAGCAGTACTTC
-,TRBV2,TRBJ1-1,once,CASSEGAPGEEAFF,TGTGCCAGCAGTGAAGGTGCCCCAGGGGAGGAAGCTTTCTTT
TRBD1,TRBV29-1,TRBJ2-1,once,CSVRQGYNEQFF,TGCAGCGTCAGACAGGGGTACAATGAGCAGTTCTTC
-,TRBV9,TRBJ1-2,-,CASSVGGDYGYTF,TGTGCCAGCAGCGTGGGAGGTGACTATGGCTACACCTTC
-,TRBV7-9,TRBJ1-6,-,CASSLARTANLSPLHF,TGTGCCAGCAGCTTGGCCCGGACAGCTAACCTTTCACCCCTCCACTTT
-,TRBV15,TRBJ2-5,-,CATSRGSARYF,TGTGCCACCAGCAGAGGAAGCGCCCGGTACTTC
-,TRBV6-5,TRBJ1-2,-,CASSPVGREYGYTF,TGTGCCAGCAGCCCCGTGGGCAGAGAATATGGCTACACCTTC
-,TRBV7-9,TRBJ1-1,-,CASSNSNGRGAEAFF,TGTGCCAGCAGCAACAGCAATGGGCGTGGCGCTGAAGCTTTCTTT
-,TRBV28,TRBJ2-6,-,CASSFGGVISGANVLTF,TGTGCCAGCAGTTTTGGGGGCGTGATCTCTGGGGCCAACGTCCTGACTTTC
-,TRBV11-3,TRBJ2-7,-,CASSLGGTYEQYF,TGTGCCAGCAGCTTAGGGGGCACCTACGAGCAGTACTTC
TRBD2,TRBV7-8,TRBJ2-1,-,CASSLVLLAAYNEQFF,TGTGCCAGCAGCTTAGTGCTTCTAGCGGCGTACAATGAGCAGTTCTTC
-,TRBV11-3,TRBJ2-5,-,CASSVGRGQETQYF,TGTGCCAGCAGCGTTGGGAGGGGGCAAGAGACCCAGTACTTC
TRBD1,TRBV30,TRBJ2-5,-,CAWDRGGMGTQYF,TGTGCCTGGGACAGGGGGGGGATGGGTACCCAGTACTTC
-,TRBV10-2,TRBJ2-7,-,CATFLLAGREQYF,TGCGCCACCTTTTTACTAGCAGGCAGGGAGCAGTACTTC
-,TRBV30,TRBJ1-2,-,CAWDHTPTNYGYTF,TGTGCCTGGGATCACACACCAACCAACTATGGCTACACCTTC
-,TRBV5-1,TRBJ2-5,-,CASRSDSTETQYF,TGCGCCAGCAGATCGGACTCTACAGAGACCCAGTACTTC
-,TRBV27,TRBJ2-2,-,CASTRGPFLNTGELFF,TGTGCCAGCACGAGAGGGCCCTTTCTTAACACCGGGGAGCTGTTTTTT
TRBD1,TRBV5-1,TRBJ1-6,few,CASSSGTGGSPLHF,TGCGCCAGCAGCTCCGGGACAGGGGGTTCACCCCTCCACTTT
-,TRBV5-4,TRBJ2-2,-,CASRGAGNTGELFF,TGTGCCAGCAGGGGAGCAGGGAACACCGGGGAGCTGTTTTTT
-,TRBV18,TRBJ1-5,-,CASSPSRLSNQPQHF,TGTGCCAGCTCACCTAGCCGACTTAGCAATCAGCCCCAGCATTTT
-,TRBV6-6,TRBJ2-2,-,CASGPAGATGELFF,TGTGCCAGCGGACCGGCGGGGGCTACCGGGGAGCTGTTTTTT
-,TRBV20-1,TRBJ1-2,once,CSARVGYGYTF,TGCAGTGCTAGAGTCGGCTATGGCTACACCTTC
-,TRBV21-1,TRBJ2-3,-,CASSKERRPPETRTADTQYF,TGTGCCAGCAGCAAAGAGCGCCGGCCCCCCGAGACCCGTACCGCAGATACGCAGTATTTT
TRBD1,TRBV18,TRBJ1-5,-,CASSPGQGVGQPQHF,TGTGCCAGCTCACCGGGACAGGGGGTTGGTCAGCCCCAGCATTTT
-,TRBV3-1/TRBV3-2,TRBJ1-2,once,CASSQGRGYTF,TGTGCCAGCAGCCAGGGCAGGGGCTACACCTTC
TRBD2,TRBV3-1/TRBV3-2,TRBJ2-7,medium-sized,CASSQVRGGREQYF,TGTGCCAGCAGCCAAGTGCGGGGGGGGCGCGAGCAGTACTTC
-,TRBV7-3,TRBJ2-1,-,CASSPPQGRVYNEQFF,TGTGCCAGCAGCCCCCCTCAGGGGCGCGTCTACAATGAGCAGTTCTTC
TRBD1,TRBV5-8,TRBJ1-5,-,CASSRGTGVQPQHF,TGTGCCAGCAGCCGAGGGACAGGGGTTCAGCCCCAGCATTTT
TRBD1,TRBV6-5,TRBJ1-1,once,CASSYQGEAEAFF,TGTGCCAGCAGTTACCAGGGGGAGGCTGAAGCTTTCTTT
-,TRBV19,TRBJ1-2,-,CASSPRPVYGYTF,TGTGCCAGTAGTCCGAGGCCCGTCTATGGCTACACCTTC
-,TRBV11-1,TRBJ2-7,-,CASSPWGAYEQYF,TGTGCCAGCAGCCCCTGGGGGGCCTACGAGCAGTACTTC
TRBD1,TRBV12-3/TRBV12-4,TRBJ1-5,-,CASNLQGQQPQHF,TGTGCCAGTAATTTACAGGGGCAACAGCCCCAGCATTTT
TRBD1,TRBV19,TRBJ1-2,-,CASGITGASGYGYTF,TGTGCCAGTGGGATAACAGGGGCGTCGGGCTATGGCTACACCTTC
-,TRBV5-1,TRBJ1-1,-,CASNGAGDTEAFF,TGCGCCAGCAACGGGGCAGGGGACACTGAAGCTTTCTTT
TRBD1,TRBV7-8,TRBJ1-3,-,CASSGGTGGLPAYF,TGTGCCAGCAGCGGAGGGACAGGGGGCCTCCCCGCATATTTT
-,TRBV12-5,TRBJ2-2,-,CASATRGTGELFF,TGTGCTAGTGCCACCAGGGGCACCGGGGAGCTGTTTTTT
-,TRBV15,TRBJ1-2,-,CATSRGGGDGYTF,TGTGCCACCAGCAGAGGGGGGGGTGATGGCTACACCTTC
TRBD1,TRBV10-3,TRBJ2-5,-,CATSTGPNQETQYF,TGTGCCACCTCGACAGGGCCAAATCAAGAGACCCAGTACTTC
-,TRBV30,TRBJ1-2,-,CAWMVGGGYGYTF,TGTGCCTGGATGGTAGGGGGTGGCTATGGCTACACCTTC
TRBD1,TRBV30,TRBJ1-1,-,CAWSGQGSTEAFF,TGTGCCTGGAGTGGACAGGGATCCACTGAAGCTTTCTTT
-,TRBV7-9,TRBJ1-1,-,CASSFRGGTEAFF,TGTGCCAGCAGCTTTAGGGGAGGGACTGAAGCTTTCTTT
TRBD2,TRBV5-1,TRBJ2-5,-,CASSPGTSGAQETQYF,TGCGCCAGCAGCCCCGGGACTAGCGGGGCCCAAGAGACCCAGTACTTC
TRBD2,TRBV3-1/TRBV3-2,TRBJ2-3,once,CASRRGLSGGWGTDTQYF,TGTGCCAGCAGGCGAGGGCTTAGCGGGGGGTGGGGCACAGATACGCAGTATTTT
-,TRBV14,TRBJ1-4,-,CASSQWGSAEKLFF,TGTGCCAGCAGCCAGTGGGGCTCCGCTGAAAAACTGTTTTTT
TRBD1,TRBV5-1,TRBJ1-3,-,CASSFLQGAGNTIYF,TGCGCCAGCAGCTTCCTACAGGGGGCCGGAAACACCATATATTTT
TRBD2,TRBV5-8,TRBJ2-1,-,CASSPRRSSGGSEQFF,TGTGCCAGCAGCCCCCGCCGGTCTAGCGGGGGGAGTGAGCAGTTCTTC
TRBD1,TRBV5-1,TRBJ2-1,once,CASSGGQLNEQFF,TGCGCCAGCAGCGGGGGACAGCTCAATGAGCAGTTCTTC
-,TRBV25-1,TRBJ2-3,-,CASSIPFTDTQYF,TGTGCCAGCAGTATCCCCTTCACAGATACGCAGTATTTT
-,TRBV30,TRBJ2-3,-,CAWSVMAGAGDTQYF,TGTGCCTGGAGTGTAATGGCGGGGGCCGGAGATACGCAGTATTTT
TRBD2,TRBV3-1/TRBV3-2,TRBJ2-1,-,CASSQGGGNEQFF,TGTGCCAGCAGCCAAGGCGGGGGTAATGAGCAGTTCTTC